This is a list of T cell receptor beta chains from one sample in a study of CD8 T cells in ankylosing spondylitis. TCRdb processed the 5' RACE reads anew with MiXCR; each CDR3 protein has one entry. The table has fewer than 400,000 distinct CDR3 sequences, over 12% seen once. Sequencing was carried out using blood, either unsorted or a sorted T cell fraction (not recorded which). Every receptor here comes from a male donor with ankylosing spondylitis or in good health (not recorded which). The CDR3 runs from the conserved cysteine through the conserved F or W. D genes are given only for firm matches. Only some rows state a clone size, as once, few, many or a class for expanded clones.

j_gene | v_gene | abundance | d_gene | CDR3aa | CDR3nt
TRBJ2-1 | TRBV5-6 | . | TRBD1 | CASSGRQGISHNEQFF | TGTGCCAGCAGCGGACGACAGGGAATATCTCACAATGAGCAGTTCTTC
TRBJ2-5 | TRBV20-1 | few | TRBD1 | CSASRDSEETQYF | TGCAGTGCTAGTAGGGACAGCGAAGAGACCCAGTACTTC
TRBJ2-7 | TRBV5-1 | . | TRBD2 | CASSLTGGKGDEQYF | TGCGCCAGCAGCTTGACGGGGGGAAAGGGCGACGAGCAGTACTTC
TRBJ2-7 | TRBV20-1 | . | . | CSALAARPYEQYF | TGCAGTGCTTTAGCGGCACGACCCTACGAGCAGTACTTC
TRBJ2-7 | TRBV5-6 | . | TRBD1 | CASSYTGGRPYEQYF | TGTGCCAGCAGCTATACAGGGGGTCGCCCCTACGAGCAGTACTTC
TRBJ1-5 | TRBV12-5 | . | . | CASGLVSGQPQHF | TGTGCTAGTGGTTTGGTCTCAGGTCAGCCCCAGCATTTT
TRBJ2-3 | TRBV7-2 | few | . | CASSLGSAPGTQYF | TGTGCCAGCAGCTTAGGGAGCGCCCCAGGGACGCAGTATTTT
TRBJ1-2 | TRBV3-1 | many | TRBD1 | CASSHRTGEGGYTF | TGTGCCAGCAGCCATCGGACAGGGGAAGGAGGCTACACCTTC
TRBJ2-7 | TRBV12-3/TRBV12-4 | . | . | CASSQVPGLGEQYF | TGTGCCAGCAGCCAGGTCCCAGGGTTAGGTGAGCAGTACTTC
TRBJ1-2 | TRBV3-1 | many | . | CASSQDRTAAGYTF | TGTGCCAGCAGCCAAGATCGAACAGCCGCCGGCTACACCTTC
TRBJ2-7 | TRBV4-1 | . | TRBD1 | CASSPTGTAISTYEQYF | TGCGCCAGCAGTCCCACCGGGACAGCGATTTCAACCTACGAGCAGTACTTC
TRBJ2-5 | TRBV12-3/TRBV12-4 | many | TRBD1 | CASSPRTGGTQYF | TGTGCCAGCAGTCCTCGGACAGGGGGAACCCAGTACTTC
TRBJ2-7 | TRBV6-6 | . | TRBD1 | CAIGTGDSYEQYF | TGTGCCATAGGGACAGGGGATTCCTACGAGCAGTACTTC
TRBJ2-1 | TRBV19 | few | . | CATTTMGGLHYNEQFF | TGTGCCACCACCACAATGGGGGGCCTCCACTACAATGAGCAGTTCTTC
TRBJ2-7 | TRBV12-3/TRBV12-4 | few | . | CATKEGVAEQYF | TGTGCCACTAAGGAGGGGGTGGCCGAGCAGTACTTC
TRBJ1-2 | TRBV28 | many | . | CAIQQINYGYTF | TGTGCCATCCAGCAAATTAACTATGGCTACACCTTC
TRBJ1-1 | TRBV6-1 | . | . | CASSRGVGNTEAFF | TGTGCCAGCAGTCGCGGAGTAGGGAACACTGAAGCTTTCTTT
TRBJ2-3 | TRBV20-1 | few | . | CSASGWGNTDTQYF | TGCAGTGCTAGCGGTTGGGGGAACACAGATACGCAGTATTTT
TRBJ2-2 | TRBV3-1 | . | . | CASSARGSGELFF | TGTGCCAGCAGCGCGAGGGGGTCCGGGGAGCTGTTTTTT
TRBJ2-3 | TRBV7-9 | few | . | CASSLPGDTKNF | TGTGCCAGCAGCCTCCCCGGGGACACTAAAAATTTT
TRBJ1-1 | TRBV5-1 | few | . | CASSLERASNTEAFF | TGCGCCAGCAGCTTGGAAAGGGCCTCGAACACTGAAGCTTTCTTT
TRBJ2-7 | TRBV5-1 | few | TRBD1 | CASSPGQGAHEQYF | TGCGCCAGCAGCCCCGGACAGGGGGCCCACGAGCAGTACTTC
TRBJ1-1 | TRBV5-1 | . | . | CASREVGENTEAFF | TGCGCCAGCAGAGAGGTAGGGGAGAACACTGAAGCTTTCTTT
TRBJ2-7 | TRBV4-1 | many | . | CASSQRDAYEQYF | TGCGCCAGCAGCCAAAGGGACGCATACGAGCAGTACTTC
TRBJ1-1 | TRBV3-1 | many | . | CASSWNTEAFF | TGTGCCAGCAGCTGGAACACTGAAGCTTTCTTT
TRBJ2-3 | TRBV5-1 | . | . | CASSWGADSTDTQYF | TGCGCCAGCAGCTGGGGGGCAGATAGCACAGATACGCAGTATTTT
TRBJ2-7 | TRBV11-2 | few | TRBD1 | CASSSEGYGTDF | TGTGCCAGCAGCTCTGAGGGGTATGGGACAGACTTC
TRBJ1-5 | TRBV7-9 | many | . | CASGYQPQHF | TGTGCCAGCGGCTATCAGCCCCAGCATTTT
TRBJ1-1 | TRBV11-2 | . | . | CASSSYLRAVTEAFF | TGTGCCAGCAGCTCTTACCTCCGAGCGGTCACTGAAGCTTTCTTT